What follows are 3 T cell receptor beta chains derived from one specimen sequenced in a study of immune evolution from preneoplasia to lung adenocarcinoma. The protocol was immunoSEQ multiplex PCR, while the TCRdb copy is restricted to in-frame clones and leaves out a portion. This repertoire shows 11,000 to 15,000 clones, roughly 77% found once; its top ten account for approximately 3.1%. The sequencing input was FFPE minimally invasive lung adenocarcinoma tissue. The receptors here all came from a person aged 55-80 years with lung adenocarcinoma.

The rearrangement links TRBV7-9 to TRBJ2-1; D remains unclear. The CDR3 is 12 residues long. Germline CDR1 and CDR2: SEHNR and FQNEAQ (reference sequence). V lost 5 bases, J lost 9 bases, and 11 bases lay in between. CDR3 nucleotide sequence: TGTGCCAGCAGCCCCCCCGCAGGTGAGCAGTTCTTC. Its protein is CASSPPAGEQFF. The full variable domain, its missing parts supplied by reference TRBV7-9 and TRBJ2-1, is DTGVSQNPRHKITKRGQNVTFRCDPISEHNRLYWYRQTLGQGPEFLTYFQNEAQLEKSRLLSDRFSAERPKGSFSTLEIQRTEQGDSAMYLCASSPPAGEQFFGPGTRLTVL.

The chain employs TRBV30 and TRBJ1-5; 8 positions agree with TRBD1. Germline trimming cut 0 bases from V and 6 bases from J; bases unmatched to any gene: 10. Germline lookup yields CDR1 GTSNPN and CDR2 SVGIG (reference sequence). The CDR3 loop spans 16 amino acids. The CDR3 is CAWSVFGRQGLQPQHF. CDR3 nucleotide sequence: TGTGCCTGGAGTGTATTTGGGAGACAGGGGCTTCAGCCCCAGCATTTT.

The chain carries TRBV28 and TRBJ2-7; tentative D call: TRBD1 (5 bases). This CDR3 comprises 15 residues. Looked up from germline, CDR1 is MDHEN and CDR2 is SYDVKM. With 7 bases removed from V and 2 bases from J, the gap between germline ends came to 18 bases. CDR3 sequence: CASTLRAGRTYEQYF. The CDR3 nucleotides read TGTGCCAGCACCCTAAGGGCAGGGCGGACCTACGAGCAGTACTTC.